One TCR beta chain is described in this entry. What it binds is unknown. With 60 Vbeta and 13 Jbeta primers, the PCR was carried out. Using immunoSEQ multiplex PCR, the repertoire was profiled, and TCRdb retains in-frame clones only, with some absent. The repertoire consists of about 160,000 clones, with approximately 86% occurring once and the leading ten covering about 2%. This sample stems from a study of cytomegalovirus exposure and HLA in healthy donors. Study-level information: Of a few hundred genotyped donors, about 80% clustered with self-reported Caucasian donors.

Points from the study as a whole: The listing of 150 to 200 TCR beta chains classed them as cytomegalovirus-associated. The records held CMV serostatus as the only immune exposure information.

The V gene's germline CDR1 is MNHNS and CDR2 SASEGT. The V gene end was trimmed by 1 base and the J gene end by 0 bases; junction bases not matched to a gene: 2. This CDR3 has 15 amino acids. Sequenced sample: PBMCs. The sequence was obtained from a young woman in good health and CMV-seronegative. V is TRBV6-1 and J is TRBJ1-1; 7 bases agree with TRBD1. The CDR3 DNA follows: TGTGCCAGCAGTGAAGAGGACAGGATGAACACTGAAGCTTTCTTT. Encoded protein: CASSEEDRMNTEAFF.